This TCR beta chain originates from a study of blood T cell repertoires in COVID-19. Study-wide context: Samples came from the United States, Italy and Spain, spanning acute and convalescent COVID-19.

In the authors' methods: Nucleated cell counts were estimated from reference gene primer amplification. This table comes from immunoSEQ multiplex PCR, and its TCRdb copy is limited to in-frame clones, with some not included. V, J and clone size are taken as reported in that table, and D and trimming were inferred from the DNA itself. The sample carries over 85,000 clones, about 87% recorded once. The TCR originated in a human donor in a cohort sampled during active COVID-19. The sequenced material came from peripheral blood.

The CDR3 DNA reads as TGCGCCAGCAGCCCCCCACCTGGGTGGGAGGCCTACGAGCAGTACTTC. Its protein is CASSPPPGWEAYEQYF. The gene calls are TRBV5-1 and TRBJ2-7, with a possible D match to TRBD2 (6 bases). The CDR3 is 16 residues long. Trimming removed 4 bases at V and 2 bases at J, with 19 bases between. Germline V lookup: CDR1 SGHRS, CDR2 YFSETQ.